This TCR beta chain was obtained from a study of molecular identifiers for immune sequencing clone quantification. This clonotype has a count of ten or more. What it recognizes is unknown. The V gene's germline CDR1 is SGHDT and CDR2 YYEEEE. The CDR3 is 16 residues long. The ends were cut back, 3 bases at V and 3 bases at J, with 19 bases in the middle. The study's findings and limits: Detectable among roughly 920,000 naive cells, according to reports, was Jurkat TCR RNA spiked in from one cell. Clones carrying above 20 RNA copies accounted for over 98% of effector molecules, under 1% in naive cells. Clone sizes that are highly expanded could be underestimated when identical TCR molecules share a barcode.

Each CDR3 protein gets one entry after TCRdb re-called the PCR reads with MiXCR. This table has 65,000 to 70,000 distinct CDR3 sequences, 15% to 20% appearing once. Sequencing was performed on naive CD8+ T cells from blood, with Jurkat cell RNA spiked in. Described subset: FACS-sorted CD8+CD4-CCR7+CD45RA+ naive T cells. This TCR was sampled from a human donor in good health. Some libraries in this study had Jurkat cell RNA spiked in. The chain joins TRBV5-6 to TRBJ2-7; D may correspond to TRBD1 or TRBD2 (6 bases each). The CDR3 DNA reads as TGTGCCAGCAGCTGGGAAGGACAGCCGGGGGACTACGAGCAGTACTTC. Encoded protein: CASSWEGQPGDYEQYF.